The present TCR beta chain was sequenced within a study of blood T cell repertoires in COVID-19. Study summary: The United States, Italy and Spain were the sources of the acute and convalescent COVID-19 samples. PBMCs, B-cell-depleted T cells, or T cells were the source of the cDNA or gDNA that made up the material.

In the authors' workflow: Quantification of nucleated cells was approximated via reference gene primer amplification. Data came from immunoSEQ multiplex PCR; TCRdb stores just in-frame clones and leaves some out. V and J calls and clone size come straight from that table; D and trimming were deduced from the DNA. The sample consists of 140,000 or so clones, 89% of them appearing once. The trim removed 6 bases at V and 2 bases at J, leaving 5 bases unmatched. CDR1 MNHEY and CDR2 SVGAGI come from the germline V gene. This CDR3 has 14 residues. This sequence joins TRBV6-5 and TRBJ1-1; 8 bases align to TRBD1. Sequencing input: peripheral blood. This TCR was sampled from a human donor in a cohort sampled during active COVID-19. In DNA form, the CDR3 reads TGTGCCAGCAGCGAGACAGGGGTTAACACTGAAGCTTTCTTT. Translation gives CASSETGVNTEAFF.